Below, 10 T cell receptor beta chains from the same sample are listed, as sequenced in a study of radiation and T cells in renal cell carcinoma. The table came from immunoSEQ multiplex PCR; TCRdb's copy has only in-frame clones and leaves some out. The sample has approximately 90,000 clones; about 88% are singletons. Indicated time point: baseline pretreatment blood. Treatment here: 15 Gy SBRT to primary tumor, nephrectomy 4 weeks later. Here the sequenced sample was blood, taken from a patient whose treatment included radiotherapy and nephrectomy. These TCRs come from a man aged 50 to 60 with renal cell carcinoma.

This chain links TRBV9 with TRBJ2-3; the match to TRBD1 covers 8 bases. The germline V gene has CDR1 SGDLS and CDR2 YYNGEE. V lost 3 bases, J lost 4 bases, and 7 bases stayed unmatched. This CDR3 spans 15 amino acids. In nucleotides, the CDR3 is TGTGCCAGCAGCGCGACAGGGGAAGAGTCAGATACGCAGTATTTT. Protein product: CASSATGEESDTQYF.

The chain joins TRBV7-3 to TRBJ1-1; D gene unclear. CDR1 and CDR2 from the germline V gene are SGHTA and FQGTGA. The V end lost 4 bases, the J end lost 8 bases, and 14 bases lay between the germline ends. This CDR3 is built from 13 residues. CDR3 sequence: CASSSPGSSEAFF. The CDR3 nucleotides read TGTGCCAGCAGCTCACCGGGGTCATCGGAAGCTTTCTTT.

This CDR3 reads CASSQPDGHNEQFF. CDR3 nucleotides: TGTGCCAGCAGCCAACCGGACGGACACAATGAGCAGTTCTTC. The V call is TRBV7-2, the J call TRBJ2-1; D is unclear. CDR3 length equals 14 residues. Per germline, CDR1 SGHTA and CDR2 FQGNSA. The V and J ends lost 5 bases and 5 bases respectively, with 13 bases between them.

This clone has just a few counts. V gene TRBV6-1 combines with J gene TRBJ1-5, with D possibly TRBD1 on 6 matching bases. Germline assignment: CDR1 MNHNS and CDR2 SASEGT. Trimming took 7 bases from V and 3 from J, leaving 16 bases between them. The CDR3 covers 15 residues. CDR3 DNA sequence: TGTGCCAGCACCACAGGGTTCAGGGACAATCAGCCCCAGCATTTT. This translates into CASTTGFRDNQPQHF.

The chain carries TRBV9 and TRBJ1-1, with D perhaps matching TRBD1 (5 bases). CDR1 and CDR2 (germline): SGDLS, YYNGEE. V shed 2 bases and J shed 5 bases, with 13 bases lying between them. CDR3 length: 14 residues. The CDR3 DNA sequence: TGTGCCAGCAGCGTCGAGGGGATTAGGACTGAAGCTTTCTTT. Its translation: CASSVEGIRTEAFF.

The chain carries TRBV2 and TRBJ2-7; D might be TRBD1 (5 bases). V was trimmed by 3 bases and J by 3 bases, leaving 6 bases between them. CDR3 size: 12 residues. Germline CDR1 reads SNHLY; CDR2 reads FYNNEI. The CDR3 spells CASSDQGYEQYF. Written as DNA, the CDR3 is TGTGCCAGCAGTGACCAGGGCTACGAGCAGTACTTC.

The genes are TRBV7-8 and TRBJ2-2; the D gene is possibly TRBD1 (5 bases). The V gene's germline CDR1 is SGHVS and CDR2 FQNEAQ. This CDR3 is built from 15 residues. V was cut by 4 bases and J by 1 base, with 10 bases left in between. The CDR3 nucleotides read TGTGCCAGCAGCTACCGCGGACAGAACACCGGGGAGCTGTTTTTT. It yields the protein CASSYRGQNTGELFF.

The rearrangement uses TRBV4-1 and TRBJ2-7; 7 bases are a match to TRBD1. The CDR3 is made up of 13 amino acids. V dropped 1 base and J dropped 7; count of bases not matched to a gene: 4. CDR1 and CDR2 from the germline V gene are MGHRA and YSYEKL. The CDR3 loop reads CASSQVGGWEQYF. Here the CDR3 DNA reads TGCGCCAGCAGCCAAGTAGGGGGCTGGGAGCAGTACTTC.

The chain is built from TRBV28 and TRBJ2-1; no clear D. V was trimmed by 4 bases and J by 2 bases, leaving 0 bases between them. This CDR3 is 11 amino acids long. Looked up from germline, CDR1 is MDHEN and CDR2 is SYDVKM. The chain's CDR3 is CASSSYNEQFF. The CDR3 nucleotides read TGTGCCAGCAGTTCCTACAATGAGCAGTTCTTC. Using reference TRBV28 and TRBJ2-1 for the parts outside the CDR3, the full variable domain is DVKVTQSSRYLVKRTGEKVFLECVQDMDHENMFWYRQDPGLGLRLIYFSYDVKMKEKGDIPEGYSVSREKKERFSLILESASTNQTSMYLCASSSYNEQFFGPGTRLTVL.

The genes are TRBV6-5 and TRBJ2-3; no firm D call. Germline loops: CDR1 MNHEY, CDR2 SVGAGI. V lost 2 bases and J 4 bases, leaving 13 bases between the germline ends. This CDR3 has 15 residues. As DNA, the CDR3 is TGTGCCAGCAGTTACCCGACCCCGACCGCAGATACGCAGTATTTT. This gives the protein CASSYPTPTADTQYF.